This TCR beta chain appears in the sequencing data of a study of PD-L1 blockade in urothelial cancer (dated by TCRdb to the late 2010s). At the level of the whole study: All patients started therapy around 2014 and received atezolizumab 1,200 mg intravenously every 3 weeks. An ECOG performance status of 0 or 1 was recorded for the patients, and 0 to 3 prior chemotherapy regimens had been received by the patients. The study, an exploratory multi-omic analysis, examined somatic, immune and clinical correlates of response to PD-L1 blockade with atezolizumab in urothelial cancer. About 90% of the roughly 29 patients were identified as males with urothelial cancer of bladder origin, and a prior smoking history was reported by 18 of 29 patients. Pretreatment tumor samples, along with matched peripheral blood collected serially before and after atezolizumab treatment, underwent TCR sequencing. Blood samples were analyzed at two time points: 3 weeks after treatment start (second dose) and 6 weeks after treatment start. Blood samples gave median yields of about 150,000 T cells and 82,636 unique TCRs, along with a median clonality of around 0.08. Durable clinical benefit was achieved by nine patients and was not achieved by 20 patients. Pretreatment blood TCR-seq was available for 30 or so patients, at least one posttreatment blood collection was obtained for about 24 patients, and tumor TCR-seq was available for about 24 patients. Whole exome sequencing and RNA sequencing of pretreatment tumors were performed alongside TCR sequencing in the same patients. Durable clinical benefit was defined as a progression-free survival longer than 6 months, and TCR features were additionally tested against progression-free survival and overall survival. The investigation overall reported the following: Improved progression-free and overall survival was associated with having pretreatment peripheral blood TCR clonality below the median. Small sample size (n of about 30) and many exploratory analyses mean the results are intended to be hypothesis-generating. Greater expansion of tumor-associated TCR clones in peripheral blood 3 weeks after the start of treatment was observed in patients with durable benefit (n of about 20, p = 0.022).

Of note for this clone: Its antigen is not yet known. No per-base quality is available; no much larger clone lies one base away.

A cohort of roughly 30 patients with locally advanced or metastatic urothelial carcinoma, treated at Memorial Sloan Kettering on a trial protocol, was included. Peripheral blood mononuclear cells were collected pretreatment and during treatment, with between 1 and 8 total time points obtained per patient. The Qiagen DNeasy Blood extraction kit was used to purify genomic DNA from total PBMCs and from tumor samples. Collected pretreatment and during treatment, PBMCs were isolated and stored as previously described. At the junction V is shortened by 2 bases and J by 0 bases, with 9 bases in between. Measured from the cysteine to the phenylalanine, the CDR3 is 15 residues long. The entry retains the CDR3 DNA only, 45 bases that are in frame from base 1. In the germline V gene, CDR1 corresponds to SGHRS and CDR2 to YFSETQ. Synthetic TCR analog templates were spiked into each PCR to estimate absolute template abundance from read counts. Using the immunoSEQ assay, TCRbeta CDR3 regions were amplified from genomic DNA with bias-controlled V and J gene primers. Sequencing of rearranged TCRbeta segments was done at approximately 20X coverage. In the original analysis: Clustering was used to correct sequencing errors, and CDR3s were annotated against IMGT to assign V, D and J genes. Downstream analyses used only productive TCRbeta rearrangements and left out out-of-frame or stop-codon sequences. Clonality was calculated as one minus the Shannon entropy normalized by the log of the number of unique productive sequences. Clones differing between time points or between blood and tumor were identified by Fisher's exact test with Benjamini-Hochberg correction at adjusted p below 0.01. TCRdb limited this immuneACCESS table to in-frame rearrangements with V and J called. A share of clones is missing; checked studies link under half to unresolved V genes, and the rest is unexplained. V, J and clone size are taken as reported in that table, and D and trimming were inferred from the DNA itself. In all, the sample holds around 100,000 clones, and approximately 85% of those were seen once. The leading ten clones occupy 2% to 2.5% of the sample.

Sequenced material: PBMCs, taken around atezolizumab (anti-PD-L1) treatment. The clonotype originates from a man aged 50 to 60 with urothelial cancer. The chain employs TRBV5-1 and TRBJ2-1; too little of a D gene remains to name it. This receptor has the CDR3 CASSLWASSYNEQFF. Here is the DNA: TGCGCCAGCAGCTTATGGGCAAGCTCCTACAATGAGCAGTTCTTC.